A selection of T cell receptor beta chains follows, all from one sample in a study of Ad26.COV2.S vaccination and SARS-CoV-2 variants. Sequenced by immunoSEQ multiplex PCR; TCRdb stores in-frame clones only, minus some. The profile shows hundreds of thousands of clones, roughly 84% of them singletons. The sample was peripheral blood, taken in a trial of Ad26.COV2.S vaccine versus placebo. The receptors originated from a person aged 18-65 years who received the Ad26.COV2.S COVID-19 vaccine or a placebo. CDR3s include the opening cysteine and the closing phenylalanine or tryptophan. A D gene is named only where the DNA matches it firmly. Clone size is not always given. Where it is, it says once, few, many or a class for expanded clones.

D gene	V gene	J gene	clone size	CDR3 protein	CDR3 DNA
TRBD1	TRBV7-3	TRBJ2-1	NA	CASSSPGQGDTEQFF	TGTGCCAGCAGCTCCCCGGGACAGGGGGATACTGAGCAGTTCTTC
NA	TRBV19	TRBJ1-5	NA	CASSIQGYDQPQHF	TGTGCCAGTAGTATACAGGGATATGATCAGCCCCAGCATTTT
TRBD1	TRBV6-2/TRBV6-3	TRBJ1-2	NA	CASSPGQGTGNTF	TGTGCCAGCAGTCCGGGACAGGGGACTGGAAACACCTTC
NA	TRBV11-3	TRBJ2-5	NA	CASSLGPKETQYF	TGTGCCAGCAGCTTAGGCCCTAAAGAGACCCAGTACTTC
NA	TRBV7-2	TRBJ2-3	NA	CASSNQGGGTDTQYF	TGTGCCAGCAGCAATCAGGGGGGGGGCACAGATACGCAGTATTTT
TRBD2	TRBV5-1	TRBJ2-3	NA	CASSSTFLAGSTDTQYF	TGCGCCAGCAGCTCGACCTTCCTAGCGGGGTCAACAGATACGCAGTATTTT
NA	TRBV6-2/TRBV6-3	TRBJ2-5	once	CASSSRDDGETQYF	TGTGCCAGCAGTTCCAGGGACGATGGAGAGACCCAGTACTTC
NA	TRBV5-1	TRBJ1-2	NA	CASSPIGTTNYGYTF	TGCGCCAGCAGCCCGATAGGGACGACAAATTATGGCTACACCTTC
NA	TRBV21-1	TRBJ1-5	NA	CASSKGRGSQPQHF	TGTGCCAGCAGCAAAGGCCGGGGTAGTCAGCCCCAGCATTTT
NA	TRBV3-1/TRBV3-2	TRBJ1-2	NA	CASSQASEKWGYTF	TGTGCCAGCAGCCAAGCTAGCGAAAAGTGGGGCTACACCTTC
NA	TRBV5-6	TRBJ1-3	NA	CASSLDPGLSGNTIYF	TGTGCCAGCAGCTTGGACCCGGGCCTCTCTGGAAACACCATATATTTT
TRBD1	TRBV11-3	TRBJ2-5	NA	CASSFSGTAATQYF	TGTGCCAGCAGCTTTTCCGGGACAGCAGCGACCCAGTACTTC
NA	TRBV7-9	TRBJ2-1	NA	CASSQRGEQFF	TGTGCCAGCAGCCAACGCGGGGAGCAGTTCTTC
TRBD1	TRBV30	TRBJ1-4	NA	CAWTGQANEKLFF	TGTGCCTGGACGGGACAGGCGAATGAAAAACTGTTTTTT
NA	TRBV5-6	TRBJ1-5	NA	CASSSMTSTLSNQPQHF	TGTGCCAGCAGCTCCATGACAAGTACCTTAAGCAATCAGCCCCAGCATTTT
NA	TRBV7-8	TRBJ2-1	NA	CASRRLVGDQYNEQFF	TGTGCCAGCAGACGGCTAGTTGGGGACCAATACAATGAGCAGTTCTTC
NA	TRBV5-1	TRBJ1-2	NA	CASSLEASRGYTF	TGCGCCAGCAGCTTGGAGGCCTCCCGGGGCTACACCTTC
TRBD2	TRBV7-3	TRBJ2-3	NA	CASSLTSSGRRTDTQYF	TGTGCCAGCAGCTTAACGAGTAGCGGGCGCCGCACAGATACGCAGTATTTT
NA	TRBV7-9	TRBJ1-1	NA	CASSPWQGNTEAFF	TGTGCCAGCAGCCCTTGGCAGGGGAACACTGAAGCTTTCTTT
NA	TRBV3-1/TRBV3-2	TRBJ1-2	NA	CASSQVLEGSRYGYTF	TGTGCCAGCAGCCAAGTGTTGGAGGGGTCGAGGTATGGCTACACCTTC
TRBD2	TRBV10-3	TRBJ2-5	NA	CAIRAMTSGDSVETQYF	TGTGCCATCAGGGCCATGACTAGCGGGGATTCTGTAGAGACCCAGTACTTC
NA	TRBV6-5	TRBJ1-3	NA	CASSYRQLGGNTIYF	TGTGCCAGCAGTTACCGGCAACTGGGGGGAAACACCATATATTTT
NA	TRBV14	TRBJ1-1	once	CASSPEQGNTEAFF	TGTGCCAGCAGCCCAGAACAGGGGAACACTGAAGCTTTCTTT
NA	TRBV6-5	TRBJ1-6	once	CASRDRNNSPLHF	TGTGCCAGCAGGGACAGAAATAATTCACCCCTCCACTTT
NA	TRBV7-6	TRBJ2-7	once	CASSLGGRSYEQYF	TGTGCCAGCAGCTTAGGTGGCAGATCCTACGAGCAGTACTTC
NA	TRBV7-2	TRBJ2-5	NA	CASSSSEETQYF	TGTGCCAGCAGCTCTAGCGAAGAGACCCAGTACTTC
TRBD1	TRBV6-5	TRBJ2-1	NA	CASSPGTGNEQFF	TGTGCCAGCAGTCCCGGGACAGGGAATGAGCAGTTCTTC
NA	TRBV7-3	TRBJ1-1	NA	CASSLPGRQAFF	TGTGCCAGCAGCTTACCGGGCCGTCAAGCTTTCTTT
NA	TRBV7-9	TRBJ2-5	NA	CASSLEAGQETQYF	TGTGCCAGCAGCTTAGAGGCGGGGCAAGAGACCCAGTACTTC
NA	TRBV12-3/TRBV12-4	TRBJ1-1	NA	CASSRRESEAFF	TGTGCCAGCAGTCGCAGGGAAAGTGAAGCTTTCTTT
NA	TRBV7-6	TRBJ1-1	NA	CASSLEGAGSTEAFF	TGTGCCAGCAGCTTAGAAGGGGCGGGCAGCACTGAAGCTTTCTTT
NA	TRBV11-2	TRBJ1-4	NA	CASSSDSGVAGEKLFF	TGTGCCAGCAGCTCCGATTCAGGGGTAGCCGGTGAAAAACTGTTTTTT
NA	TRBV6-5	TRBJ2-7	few	CASTRGDHEQYF	TGTGCCAGCACTCGGGGCGACCACGAGCAGTACTTC
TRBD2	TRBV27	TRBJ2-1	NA	CASSLSSGGYNEQFF	TGTGCCAGCAGTTTATCTAGCGGGGGGTACAATGAGCAGTTCTTC
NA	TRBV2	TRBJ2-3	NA	CASSEGLGRTQYF	TGTGCCAGCAGTGAGGGGTTAGGCAGGACGCAGTATTTT
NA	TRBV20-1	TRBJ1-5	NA	CSASGGNQPQHF	TGCAGTGCTAGTGGGGGTAATCAGCCCCAGCATTTT
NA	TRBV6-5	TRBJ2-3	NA	CASIAGPGGTDTQYF	TGTGCCAGCATCGCGGGCCCAGGGGGCACAGATACGCAGTATTTT
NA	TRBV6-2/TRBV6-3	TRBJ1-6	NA	CASSAAGSNSPLHF	TGTGCCAGCAGCGCCGCTGGGTCTAATTCACCCCTCCACTTT